This T cell receptor (beta chain) was recovered during a study of cytomegalovirus exposure and HLA in healthy donors. General observations from the study: HLA-A and HLA-B allele assignments for most subjects were reportedly predicted accurately using TCR beta sequences. Data from an earlier analysis indicated that most TCR beta V segments were productive either about 87% or about 30% of the time.

PCR involved 60 Vbeta and 13 Jbeta primers. Sequencing was performed with immunoSEQ multiplex PCR; in TCRdb, only in-frame clones are kept and a portion is missing. The top ten hold approximately 7% of the sample, which has over 150,000 clones, 80% to 90% seen once. Healthy bone marrow donors made up the donors. This clone showed up just once. What it recognizes is unknown. CDR3 size: 13 residues. Germline V CDR1 and CDR2: MGHDK, SYGVNS. Trimming cost V 1 base and J 16 bases, with 14 bases left between them. The receptor's source is a woman aged 25 to 45 in good health and CMV-seropositive. The rearrangement joins TRBV25-1 to TRBJ1-6; D gene ambiguous. The material sequenced was PBMCs. In DNA form, the CDR3 reads TGTGCCAGCAGTGAATCGAGCGCCAACTCGCTCCACTTT. The encoded protein is CASSESSANSLHF.